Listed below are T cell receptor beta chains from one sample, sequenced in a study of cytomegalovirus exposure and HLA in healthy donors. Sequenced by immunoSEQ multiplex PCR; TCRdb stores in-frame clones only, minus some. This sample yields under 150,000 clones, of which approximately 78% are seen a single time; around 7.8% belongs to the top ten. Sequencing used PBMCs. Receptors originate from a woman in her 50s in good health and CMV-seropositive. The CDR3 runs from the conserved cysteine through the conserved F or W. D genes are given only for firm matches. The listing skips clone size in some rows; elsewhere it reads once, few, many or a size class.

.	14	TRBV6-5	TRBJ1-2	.	TGTGCCAGCAGTTACGTAGACGGGTACTATGGCTACACCTTC	CASSYVDGYYGYTF
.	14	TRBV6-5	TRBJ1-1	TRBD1	TGTGCCAGCAGCCACAGGGGTGCCCAAAGACAAGCTTTCTTT	CASSHRGAQRQAFF
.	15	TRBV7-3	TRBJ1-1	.	TGTGCCAGCAGCTTATCCCTAGGAGGGGACACTGAAGCTTTCTTT	CASSLSLGGDTEAFF
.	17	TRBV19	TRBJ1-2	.	TGTGCCAGTACCCCGGCAGGGTCGGTCTTGACGCCCTATGGCTACACCTTC	CASTPAGSVLTPYGYTF
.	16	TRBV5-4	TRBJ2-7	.	TGTGCCAGCAGCCTTACGGTAACAGGGCCGCCCTACGAGCAGTACTTC	CASSLTVTGPPYEQYF
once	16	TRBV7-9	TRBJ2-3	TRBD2	TGTGCCAGCAGCACGGCTAGCGGGGCAATCACAGATACGCAGTATTTT	CASSTASGAITDTQYF
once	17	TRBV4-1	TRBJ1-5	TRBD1	TGCGCCAGCAGCCAAGGCCCTAGGGACAGTCTCAATCAGCCCCAGCATTTT	CASSQGPRDSLNQPQHF
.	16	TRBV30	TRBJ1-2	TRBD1	TGTGCCTGGACCGGGACAGGGGGTGAATGGGACTATGGCTACACCTTC	CAWTGTGGEWDYGYTF
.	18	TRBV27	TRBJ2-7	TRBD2	TGTGCCAGCAGTCCTTACTCCAGCGTACTAGCGGTCTCCTACGAGCAGTACTTC	CASSPYSSVLAVSYEQYF
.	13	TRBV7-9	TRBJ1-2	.	TGTGCCAGCAGCTTAGGGGGCACCTATGGCTACACCTTC	CASSLGGTYGYTF
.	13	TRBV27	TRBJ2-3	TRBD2	TGTGCCAGCAGTTTACCGGGGGGGCATACGCAGTATTTT	CASSLPGGHTQYF
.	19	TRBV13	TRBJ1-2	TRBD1	TGTGCCAGCAGCAATCCGAGGGCCGACAGGGGGCTTTCTGTCTATGGCTACACCTTC	CASSNPRADRGLSVYGYTF